The T cell receptor beta chain under discussion was sequenced for a study of EBV T-cell therapy then PD-1 blockade in nasopharyngeal carcinoma. Turning to this clone: Its antigen is as yet unknown.

Per germline, CDR1 SGHTA and CDR2 FQGNSA. The CDR3 has 17 amino acids. The V and J ends lost 1 base and 1 base, in that order; junction bases with no gene match: 6. Treatment in this sample: AdE1-LMPpoly-expanded autologous EBV-specific T-cell therapy followed by anti-PD-1 nivolumab. Sequencing used immunoSEQ multiplex PCR; TCRdb keeps in-frame clones, though not all of them. The table has under 25,000 clones, about four fifths seen once. The sample was CD8+ T cells from blood, taken between days 30 and 35 from a patient whose treatment included autologous EBV-specific T cells and nivolumab. V is TRBV7-2 and J is TRBJ2-1, with 8 bases that match TRBD1. This TCR derives from a man aged 40-55 years with nasopharyngeal carcinoma. CDR3 amino acids: CASSLGQGAGSYNEQFF. The CDR3 region has the DNA TGTGCCAGCAGCTTAGGTCAGGGGGCGGGGTCCTACAATGAGCAGTTCTTC.